This T cell receptor (beta chain) was retrieved from a study of blood T cell repertoires in COVID-19. Study in general: PBMCs, B-cell-depleted T cells, or T cells were the source of the cDNA or gDNA that made up the material.

V was pared by 0 bases and J by 4 bases, with 3 bases of the junction left unmatched. This CDR3 region has 15 residues. Germline values: CDR1 SGHRS, CDR2 YFSETQ. The method was immunoSEQ multiplex PCR; TCRdb's version includes in-frame clones alone and lacks a portion of them. This sample has 100,000 to 150,000 clones, with 70% to 90% found just once. The sequencing input was peripheral blood. The clonotype was recovered from a woman aged 50 to 60 with acute or convalescent COVID-19. This rearrangement joins TRBV5-1 to TRBJ1-1; 10 bases map to TRBD1. The CDR3 protein is CASSLAWTGGTEAFF. The CDR3 DNA reads TGCGCCAGCAGCTTGGCCTGGACAGGGGGCACTGAAGCTTTCTTT.